Following are 27 T cell receptor beta chains from one sample sequenced in a study of shared clonotypes between healthy human individuals. TCRdb's table, derived via immunoSEQ multiplex PCR, lists solely in-frame clones and lacks some. The profile shows about 2.4 million clones, 93% of them singletons. Sequencing was performed on naive CD4+ T cells from PBMCs. As to subset: CD45RA+ positively selected. These receptors came from a man between 18 and 29 years old in good health. Some clones in this sample may be carry-over from other donors' samples.

The rearrangement joins TRBV27 to TRBJ1-2; maybe TRBD1 (6 bases). CDR3 length: 14 residues. Germline V gives CDR1 MNHEY, CDR2 SMNVEV (reference sequence). The ends were cut back, 5 bases at V and 8 bases at J, with 18 bases in the middle. The DNA for the CDR3 is TGTGCCAGCAGTCCCACCTTGAGACAGGCAGGCTACACCTTC. This encodes CASSPTLRQAGYTF.

The chain is built from TRBV6-5 and TRBJ2-3, with no clear D. Germline CDR1 MNHEY, CDR2 SVGAGI. The CDR3 sequence is 10 residues long. Trimming left V 11 bases short and J 4 bases short, with 7 bases between. CDR3 in amino acids: CACFPDTQYF. CDR3 sequence (DNA): TGTGCCTGCTTCCCAGATACGCAGTATTTT.

J is TRBJ1-2 and V is TRBV6-5; D is unclear. V dropped 0 bases and J dropped 4 bases, with 12 bases sitting between them. The CDR3 is 15 residues long. The V gene's germline CDR1 is MNHEY and CDR2 SVGAGI. The CDR3 reads CASSYSRAVLYGYTF. The CDR3 DNA follows: TGTGCCAGCAGTTACTCGAGGGCAGTCCTCTATGGCTACACCTTC.

The V call is TRBV9, the J call TRBJ1-2; D possibly corresponds to TRBD1 (5 bases). The CDR3 loop spans 15 amino acids. The ends were cut back, 3 bases at V and 4 bases at J, with 16 bases in the middle. Germline V CDR1 and CDR2: SGDLS, YYNGEE. The CDR3 region has the DNA TGTGCCAGCAGCGGGGGGAGGGCTCACGGCTATGGCTACACCTTC. It yields the protein CASSGGRAHGYGYTF.

This sequence joins TRBV5-8 and TRBJ1-1; perhaps TRBD1 as D (6 bases). Germline-derived CDR1 and CDR2 are SGHTS and YDEGEE. Trimming pared 3 bases from V and 4 bases from J, leaving 13 bases between. This CDR3 is built from 14 residues. The CDR3 spells CASSSRGLGTEAFF. CDR3 nucleotide sequence: TGTGCCAGCAGCTCCCGGGGGCTGGGCACTGAAGCTTTCTTT.

This clone was seen only once. J is TRBJ2-7 and V is TRBV5-1, with TRBD1 matching over 9 bases. Germline CDR1 is SGHRS and CDR2 is YFSETQ. Trimming at V came to 0 bases and at J to 5 bases, leaving 9 bases not matched to a gene. This CDR3 comprises 16 residues. The CDR3 loop reads CASSLGPRTGDHEQYF. The CDR3, as DNA: TGCGCCAGCAGCTTGGGACCCCGGACAGGGGACCACGAGCAGTACTTC.

The chain carries TRBV5-8 and TRBJ1-5; 11 bases agree with TRBD1. The CDR3 is 18 amino acids. The V and J ends lost 1 base and 1 base, in that order; junction bases with no gene match: 7. Germline V gene lookup returns CDR1 SGHTS and CDR2 YDEGEE. CDR3 DNA sequence: TGTGCCAGCAGCTTGCCGGGACAGGGGGTGTTCAGCAATCAGCCCCAGCATTTT. Amino acids: CASSLPGQGVFSNQPQHF. Supplemented by reference TRBV5-8 and TRBJ1-5, the full variable domain reads EAGVTQSPTHLIKTRGQQATLRCSPISGHTSVYWYQQALGLGLQFLLWYDEGEERNRGNFPPRFSGRQFPNYSSELNVNALELEDSALYLCASSLPGQGVFSNQPQHFGDGTRLSIL.

The rearrangement uses TRBV19 and TRBJ2-3; TRBD2 matches 10 bases. Germline lookup yields CDR1 LNHDA and CDR2 SQIVND (reference sequence). After removal of 0 bases from V and 4 bases from J, the junction contained 13 bases not matched to a gene. The CDR3 covers 19 residues. CDR3 in DNA: TGTGCCAGTAGTATAGACCTACTCGTAGCGGGAGGCTCGGCAGATACGCAGTATTTT. Its translation: CASSIDLLVAGGSADTQYF.

DNA of the CDR3: TGTGCCAGCAGCTTAACCGGATCGGCGGCACCCTCCTACAATGAGCAGTTCTTC. Amino acids: CASSLTGSAAPSYNEQFF. V gene TRBV7-3 combines with J gene TRBJ2-1; D gene ambiguous. Germline V gene lookup returns CDR1 SGHTA and CDR2 FQGTGA. The germline V and J ends were trimmed by 0 bases and 0 bases, with 15 bases remaining between them. CDR3 length: 18 amino acids. Full variable domain (outside the CDR3, taken from reference TRBV7-3 and TRBJ2-1): GAGVSQTPSNKVTEKGKYVELRCDPISGHTALYWYRQSLGQGPEFLIYFQGTGAADDSGLPNDRFFAVRPEGSVSTLKIQRTERGDSAVYLCASSLTGSAAPSYNEQFFGPGTRLTVL.

The chain couples TRBV7-9 to TRBJ1-1; tentatively, D is TRBD1 (6 bases). The CDR3 spans 13 residues. Per germline, CDR1 SEHNR and CDR2 FQNEAQ (reference sequence). Trimming shortened V by 3 bases and J by 7 bases, and 12 bases separated the two germline ends. The CDR3 DNA follows: TGTGCCAGCAGCTTGACCAGGGGAGTTGAAGCTTTCTTT. Translating gives CASSLTRGVEAFF.

A remark on this clone: The sample carries other DNA sequences with the same CDR3. The chain uses TRBV5-1 and TRBJ2-1, with 10 bases aligning to TRBD2. The V gene's germline CDR1 is SGHRS and CDR2 YFSETQ. After removal of 0 bases from V and 1 base from J, the junction contained 1 base not matched to a gene. The CDR3 runs 16 residues. Written as DNA, the CDR3 is TGCGCCAGCAGCTTGGGAGCGGGAGGGTCCTACAATGAGCAGTTCTTC. Translating gives CASSLGAGGSYNEQFF.

Notes on this clone: A read error is possible here, since a much larger clone lies one base away. This sample also contains other DNA sequences that code for the same CDR3. The chain joins TRBV5-1 to TRBJ1-1; D gene ambiguous. This CDR3 has 14 residues. CDR1 is SGHRS and CDR2 is YFSETQ in the germline V gene. Trimming shortened V by 0 bases and J by 1 base, and 7 bases separated the two germline ends. CDR3 bases: TGCGCCAGCAGCTTGGACAGAGCGAACACTGAAGCTTTCTTT. Its translation is CASSLDRANTEAFF.

The chain carries TRBV28 and TRBJ1-4; D is perhaps TRBD1 (5 bases). The CDR3 loop spans 12 amino acids. In germline, CDR1 is MDHEN, CDR2 SYDVKM. V dropped 7 bases and J dropped 6 bases, with 9 bases sitting between them. Here the CDR3 DNA reads TGTGCCAGCACCTGGGGGGATGAAAAACTGTTTTTT. It translates to CASTWGDEKLFF.

The CDR3 DNA is TGCGCCAGCAGCCAAAAGTATCGGCAGGGCGTTGGGGAGACCCAGTACTTC. This gives the protein CASSQKYRQGVGETQYF. The rearrangement links TRBV4-1 to TRBJ2-5, with a weak D call TRBD1 (5 bases). The ends were cut back, 2 bases at V and 5 bases at J, with 21 bases in the middle. This CDR3 has 17 amino acids. CDR1 is MGHRA, CDR2 YSYEKL, per germline.

This chain joins TRBV5-4 and TRBJ1-2; perhaps TRBD1 as D (5 bases). CDR1 and CDR2 from the germline V gene are SGHNT and YYREEE (reference sequence). The length of the CDR3 is 14 residues. The V end lost 7 bases, the J end lost 4 bases, and 17 bases lay between the germline ends. CDR3 DNA: TGTGCCAGCCGCCGACGGGGGTGGTCCTATGGCTACACCTTC. It translates to CASRRRGWSYGYTF.

The chain couples TRBV5-1 to TRBJ2-1, with D tentatively TRBD1 (6 bases). The CDR3 spans 16 residues. V was trimmed by 5 bases and J by 0 bases, leaving 15 bases between them. Germline V gene lookup returns CDR1 SGHRS and CDR2 YFSETQ. The CDR3 here is CASRIAQGSSYNEQFF. For the CDR3, the DNA is TGCGCCAGCAGAATAGCCCAGGGGAGCTCCTACAATGAGCAGTTCTTC.

The chain links TRBV7-3 to TRBJ2-7; D remains ambiguous. CDR3 length: 14 residues. Trimming removed 5 bases from V and 1 base from J, with 12 bases in between. Germline V gene sequence: CDR1 SGHTA, CDR2 FQGTGA. The CDR3 spells CASSIRLVSYEQYF. The CDR3 DNA reads as TGTGCCAGCAGCATAAGACTGGTATCCTACGAGCAGTACTTC.

The chain combines TRBV20-1 with TRBJ2-1; D unclear. Germline-derived CDR1 and CDR2 are DFQATT and SNEGSKA (reference sequence). V gave up 4 bases and J gave up 12 bases, with 13 bases separating them. The CDR3 has 11 amino acids. CDR3 loop: CSAIGPDLQFF. The CDR3 region has the DNA TGCAGTGCTATCGGTCCGGATTTGCAGTTCTTC.

The chain has TRBV5-4 and TRBJ2-7; the match to TRBD2 covers 14 bases. From germline, CDR1 is SGHNT and CDR2 YYREEE (reference sequence). The length of the CDR3 is 16 residues. V gave up 5 bases and J gave up 5 bases; unmatched junction bases: 9. The CDR3 coding sequence is TGTGCCAGCAGTAAGGGGACTAGCGGGAGTTTCGACGAGCAGTACTTC. Protein: CASSKGTSGSFDEQYF. Full variable domain (outside the CDR3, taken from reference TRBV5-4 and TRBJ2-7): ETGVTQSPTHLIKTRGQQVTLRCSSQSGHNTVSWYQQALGQGPQFIFQYYREEENGRGNFPPRFSGLQFPNYSSELNVNALELDDSALYLCASSKGTSGSFDEQYFGPGTRLTVT.

This chain links TRBV11-3 with TRBJ2-7, with D hard to call. Trimming removed 4 bases at V and 2 bases at J, with 9 bases between. Germline loops: CDR1 SGHNT, CDR2 YENEEA. This CDR3 is 13 amino acids long. CDR3 in amino acids: CASSSRPTYEQYF. The CDR3 coding sequence is TGTGCCAGCAGCTCAAGGCCAACCTACGAGCAGTACTTC.

The chain has TRBV9 and TRBJ2-2, with TRBD2 as a possible D gene (5 bases). With 3 bases removed from V and 7 bases from J, the gap between germline ends came to 7 bases. Germline values: CDR1 SGDLS, CDR2 YYNGEE. The CDR3 is 12 amino acids. The CDR3 DNA reads as TGTGCCAGCAGCGAAGACTACGGGGAGCTGTTTTTT. Its translation is CASSEDYGELFF.

This chain joins TRBV7-9 and TRBJ2-3, with a weak D call TRBD1 (5 bases). V was clipped by 6 bases and J by 3 bases, with 16 bases between them. CDR1 is SEHNR, CDR2 FQNEAQ, per germline (reference sequence). The CDR3 sequence is 15 residues long. The CDR3 protein is CASRSNLPGTDTQYF. The CDR3 DNA sequence: TGTGCCAGCAGATCAAACCTTCCAGGGACAGATACGCAGTATTTT.

The genes are TRBV28 and TRBJ2-5; D is uncertain. This CDR3 region has 13 residues. Germline V gene data show CDR1 as MDHEN and CDR2 as SYDVKM. V lost 7 bases to trimming and J lost 5 bases, with 14 bases between them. CDR3 protein: CASTVAGTETQYF. The CDR3, as DNA: TGTGCCAGCACCGTCGCCGGAACGGAGACCCAGTACTTC.

J is TRBJ2-1 and V is TRBV6-1, with D hard to call. The V and J ends lost 2 bases and 4 bases respectively, with 6 bases between them. The CDR3 spans 13 residues. The germline V gene has CDR1 MNHNS and CDR2 SASEGT. In DNA, the CDR3 is TGTGCCAGCAGTGAAAGCCCATACAATGAGCAGTTCTTC. It specifies CASSESPYNEQFF.

The genes are TRBV18 and TRBJ1-5; 9 bases agree with TRBD1. The CDR3 has 15 amino acids. The V gene's germline CDR1 is KGHSH and CDR2 LQKENI. With V trimmed by 5 bases and J by 4 bases, 6 bases remained unmatched. This CDR3 is CASSTGQGNNQPQHF. The CDR3 nucleotides read TGTGCCAGCTCAACAGGACAGGGGAATAATCAGCCCCAGCATTTT.

In its sample, this clone was seen once. The chain recombines TRBV7-2 with TRBJ2-7, with 7 bases fitting TRBD1. CDR3 size: 15 residues. Germline values: CDR1 SGHTA, CDR2 FQGNSA. J gave up 1 base and V 4 bases, and 7 bases lay outside the gene matches. The CDR3 coding sequence is TGTGCCAGCAGCTCTGACCGGGACAGATCCTACGAGCAGTACTTC. Its protein is CASSSDRDRSYEQYF.

The chain links TRBV28 to TRBJ2-7; D gene ambiguous. There are 15 residues in the CDR3. Trimming removed 3 bases from V and 0 bases from J, with 12 bases in between. Looked up from germline, CDR1 is MDHEN and CDR2 is SYDVKM. The CDR3 nucleotides are TGTGCCAGCAGTTTCGCAGCAGCCAGCTCCTACGAGCAGTACTTC. Translating gives CASSFAAASSYEQYF.